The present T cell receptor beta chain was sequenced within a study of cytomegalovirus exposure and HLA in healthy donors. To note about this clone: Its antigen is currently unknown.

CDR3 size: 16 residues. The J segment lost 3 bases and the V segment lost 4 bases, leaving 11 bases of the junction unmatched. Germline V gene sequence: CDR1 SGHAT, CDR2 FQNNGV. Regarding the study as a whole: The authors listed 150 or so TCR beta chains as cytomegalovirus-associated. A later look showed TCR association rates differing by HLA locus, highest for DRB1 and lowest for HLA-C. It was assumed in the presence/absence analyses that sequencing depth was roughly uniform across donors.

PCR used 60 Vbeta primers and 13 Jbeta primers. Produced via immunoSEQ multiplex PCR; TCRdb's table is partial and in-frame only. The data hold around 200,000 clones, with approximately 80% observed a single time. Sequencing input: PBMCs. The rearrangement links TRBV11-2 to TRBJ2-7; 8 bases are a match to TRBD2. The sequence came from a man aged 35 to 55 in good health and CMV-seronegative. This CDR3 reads CASSSLRGGNRYEQYF. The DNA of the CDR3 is TGTGCCAGCAGCTCCCTTCGCGGGGGGAACCGCTACGAGCAGTACTTC. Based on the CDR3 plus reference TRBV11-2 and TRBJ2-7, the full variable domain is EAGVAQSPRYKIIEKRQSVAFWCNPISGHATLYWYQQILGQGPKLLIQFQNNGVVDDSQLPKDRFSAERLKGVDSTLKIQPAKLEDSAVYLCASSSLRGGNRYEQYFGPGTRLTVT.